One and the same sample provided the 32 T cell receptor beta chains below, sequenced in a study of blood T cells in healthy people across ages. Sample-barcoded 5' priming and a J-beta primer mix drove a second PCR of roughly 6 to 12 cycles. TCRdb reprocessed the 5' RACE reads with MiXCR, giving one entry per CDR3 protein. This table holds 550,000 to 700,000 distinct CDR3 sequences, approximately 27% found once. Sequenced material: blood. All receptors come from a woman between 70 and 85 years old in good health.

This chain links TRBV30 with TRBJ1-2; D might be TRBD1 (5 bases). CDR1 is GTSNPN and CDR2 is SVGIG in the germline V gene (reference sequence). This CDR3 comprises 16 residues. Trimming left V 3 bases short and J 0 bases short, with 17 bases between. CDR3 sequence reads: CAWRSGFAGPNYGYTF. The CDR3 DNA is TGTGCCTGGAGGTCAGGGTTCGCGGGCCCTAACTATGGCTACACCTTC.

This clonotype was counted only a few times. J is TRBJ2-7 and V is TRBV2, with D perhaps matching TRBD1 (6 bases). CDR3 size: 14 residues. Germline V gives CDR1 SNHLY, CDR2 FYNNEI. Trimming pared 2 bases from V and 3 bases from J, leaving 11 bases between. CDR3 DNA: TGTGCCAGCAGTGAACAGGGGAGTCTCTACGAGCAGTACTTC. Amino acid sequence: CASSEQGSLYEQYF.

The chain links TRBV9 to TRBJ1-3; 7 positions match TRBD1. V lost 3 bases to trimming and J lost 0 bases; unmatched junction nucleotides: 3. The CDR3 runs 15 residues. Germline V gene sequence: CDR1 SGDLS, CDR2 YYNGEE. The CDR3 reads CASSGQGRSGNTIYF. In nucleotides, the CDR3 is TGTGCCAGCAGCGGACAGGGTCGCTCTGGAAACACCATATATTTT.

This clonotype was detected only a few times. The chain couples TRBV20-1 to TRBJ1-2, with a weak D call TRBD1 (5 bases). Germline V CDR1 and CDR2: DFQATT, SNEGSKA (reference sequence). The V end was cut by 2 bases, the J end by 8 bases, with 18 bases between. This CDR3 region has 14 residues. This CDR3 reads CSARRGVRGYGYTF. In DNA, the CDR3 is TGCAGTGCTAGACGAGGGGTCCGAGGGTACGGCTACACCTTC.

The genes are TRBV7-9 and TRBJ2-6; no clear D gene. Germline V gives CDR1 SEHNR, CDR2 FQNEAQ (reference sequence). The CDR3 is 16 amino acids. V was trimmed by 3 bases and J by 0 bases, leaving 9 bases between them. The DNA for the CDR3 is TGTGCCAGCAGCTTCAACCCAAGCTCTGGGGCCAACGTCCTGACTTTC. This codes for CASSFNPSSGANVLTF.

The chain has TRBV5-1 and TRBJ1-1; D gene unclear. The germline V and J ends were trimmed by 0 bases and 3 bases, with 12 bases remaining between them. The CDR3 totals 15 residues. Germline assignment: CDR1 SGHRS and CDR2 YFSETQ. For the CDR3, the DNA is TGCGCCAGCAGCTTGGGACTCGGTGGTGACACTGAAGCTTTCTTT. Protein sequence: CASSLGLGGDTEAFF.

This clonotype has a handful of counts. The chain carries TRBV2 and TRBJ1-1; a possible D gene is TRBD1 (5 bases). The germline V gene encodes CDR1 SNHLY and CDR2 FYNNEI. CDR3 size: 13 residues. Deletions cut 6 bases from V and 2 bases from J, with 10 bases between. CDR3 sequence reads: CASRVTGNTEAFF. CDR3 coding DNA: TGTGCCAGCAGGGTTACAGGAAACACTGAAGCTTTCTTT.

This clonotype was counted between two and nine times. At one boundary the junction diverges from the germline segment, which might be a read error. This chain connects TRBV29-1 to TRBJ1-4, with D unclear. Germline values: CDR1 SQVTM, CDR2 ANQGSEA. The CDR3 contains 12 residues. CDR3 loop: CSAWEGDEKLFF. CDR3 nucleotide sequence: TGCAGCGCCTGGGAGGGTGATGAAAAGCTGTTTTTT. Full variable domain (missing parts from reference TRBV29-1 and TRBJ1-4): SAVISQKPSRDICQRGTSLTIQCQVDSQVTMMFWYRQQPGQSLTLIATANQGSEATYESGFVIDKFPISRPNLTFSTLTVSNMSPEDSSIYLCSAWEGDEKLFFGSGTQLSVL.

V and J are TRBV6-5 and TRBJ1-1; a weak D match, TRBD1 (6 bases). The germline V gene has CDR1 MNHEY and CDR2 SVGAGI. The CDR3 sequence is 15 residues long. The V gene lost 0 bases and the J gene lost 1 base, with 9 bases spanning the gap. For the CDR3, the DNA is TGTGCCAGCAGTTACTCGAAGACAGGGAACACTGAAGCTTTCTTT. It yields the protein CASSYSKTGNTEAFF.

In this sample, this clonotype turned up a few times. V is TRBV4-2 and J is TRBJ2-5; TRBD2 matches 9 bases. The CDR3 consists of 12 residues. Unmatched junction bases numbered 3, after V lost 6 bases and J lost 7 bases. In germline, CDR1 is LGHNA, CDR2 YNFKEQ. This chain's CDR3 is CASRPTSGTQYF. The CDR3 DNA is TGTGCCAGCAGACCGACTAGCGGGACCCAGTACTTC.

The chain joins TRBV29-1 to TRBJ2-5; D is uncertain. V was shortened by 7 bases and J by 5 bases, with 14 bases between the two germline ends. The CDR3 length is 12 residues. Germline lookup yields CDR1 SQVTM and CDR2 ANQGSEA. This CDR3 reads CSGIQPSETQYF. The CDR3 DNA is TGCAGCGGAATACAGCCGTCGGAGACCCAGTACTTC.

The rearrangement joins TRBV12-3 or TRBV12-4 to TRBJ2-5, with D possibly matching TRBD2 (5 bases). V gave up 8 bases and J gave up 2 bases, with 9 bases separating them. The CDR3 runs to 12 residues. The DNA for the CDR3 is TGTGCCAGCGCTTGGACTCAAGAGACCCAGTACTTC. It specifies CASAWTQETQYF.

The rearrangement links TRBV7-9 to TRBJ2-3, with 8 nucleotides matching TRBD1. This CDR3 comprises 15 residues. Germline CDR1 SEHNR, CDR2 FQNEAQ (reference sequence). The junction had 5 bases not matched to a gene; V was cut back by 6 bases and J by 0 bases. The chain's CDR3 is CASSTWTGSTDTQYF. CDR3 DNA: TGTGCCAGCAGTACTTGGACAGGGAGCACAGATACGCAGTATTTT.

V usage is TRBV20-1 and J usage is TRBJ2-7, with 7 bases matching TRBD1. The germline gives CDR1 DFQATT, CDR2 SNEGSKA (reference sequence). The length of the CDR3 is 12 residues. The J segment lost 6 bases and the V segment lost 6 bases, leaving 8 bases of the junction unmatched. CDR3 in DNA: TGCAGTGCCATGGACAGGAGCTCCGAGCAGTACTTC. It encodes CSAMDRSSEQYF.

This chain links TRBV4-2 with TRBJ2-6, with TRBD1 as a possible D gene (5 bases). The CDR3 runs 15 residues. Per germline, CDR1 LGHNA and CDR2 YNFKEQ. Between the trimmed V and J ends, which lost 1 base and 2 bases, there was a span of 6 bases. CDR3 nucleotide sequence: TGTGCCAGCAGCCAAGCAGGGCCTGGGGCCAACGTCCTGACTTTC. It yields the protein CASSQAGPGANVLTF.

This clonotype was seen more than once but under ten times. V usage is TRBV6-4 and J usage is TRBJ1-5; D call uncertain. Germline V gene lookup returns CDR1 MRHNA and CDR2 SNTAGT. This CDR3 comprises 14 residues. The V end was cut by 3 bases, the J end by 0 bases, with 6 bases between. CDR3 DNA sequence: TGTGCCAGCAGTGAGGCCAATAGCAATCAGCCCCAGCATTTT. Amino acids: CASSEANSNQPQHF.

The sample holds a few counts of this clonotype. The junction differs from germline at one of its ends, possibly a read error. This chain uses TRBV20-1 with TRBJ2-5; D gene uncertain. This CDR3 region has 13 residues. Germline assignment: CDR1 DFQATT and CDR2 SNEGSKA (reference sequence). The CDR3 protein is CNARTTRGETQYF. The CDR3 DNA is TGCAATGCTAGAACTACGAGAGGAGAGACCCAGTACTTC.

This clonotype was picked up a small number of times. CDR3 nucleotides: TGCGCCAGCAGAGGACAGCAAGAGACCCAGTACTTC. The encoded protein is CASRGQQETQYF. V gene TRBV5-1 combines with J gene TRBJ2-5; D might be TRBD1 (6 bases). CDR1 is SGHRS and CDR2 is YFSETQ in the germline V gene. There are 12 residues in the CDR3. Trimming removed 5 bases from V and 2 bases from J, with 7 bases in between.

The chain carries TRBV15 and TRBJ2-1; D ambiguous. V gave up 0 bases and J gave up 1 base, with 7 bases separating them. The CDR3 sequence is 15 residues long. Germline assignment: CDR1 LNHNV and CDR2 YYDKDF (reference sequence). This CDR3 is CATSRDRASYNEQFF. In DNA form, the CDR3 reads TGTGCCACCAGCAGAGATCGGGCTTCCTACAATGAGCAGTTCTTC.

The chain carries TRBV12-3 or TRBV12-4 and TRBJ1-5, with D perhaps matching TRBD1 (5 bases). Trimming took off 0 bases at V and 5 bases at J, with 11 bases between the two ends. The CDR3 is 15 residues long. The chain's CDR3 is CASSLARDGDQPQHF. The CDR3 nucleotides read TGTGCCAGCAGTTTAGCCCGGGACGGAGATCAGCCCCAGCATTTT.

J is TRBJ1-2 and V is TRBV6-2 or TRBV6-3; maybe TRBD1 (5 bases). Per germline, CDR1 MNHEY and CDR2 SVGEGT. The V and J ends lost 5 bases and 10 bases respectively, with 11 bases between them. This CDR3 region has 11 residues. The CDR3 nucleotides read TGTGCCAGCAGTCCCGGGACTCCCTACACCTTC. It is translated as CASSPGTPYTF.

V gene TRBV12-5 combines with J gene TRBJ1-2; 7 nucleotides match TRBD1. CDR3 length equals 13 residues. Germline values: CDR1 LGHNT, CDR2 FRNRAP. The V and J ends lost 6 bases and 1 base, in that order; junction bases with no gene match: 2. CDR3 coding DNA: TGTGCTAGTGGGACAGGGTTTAACTATGGCTACACCTTC. Translating gives CASGTGFNYGYTF.

The rearrangement joins TRBV20-1 to TRBJ2-1; D may be TRBD2 (6 bases). Germline V gene data show CDR1 as DFQATT and CDR2 as SNEGSKA (reference sequence). This CDR3 spans 15 amino acids. V dropped 0 bases and J dropped 3 bases, with 12 bases sitting between them. The CDR3 spells CSAREGRGFYNEQFF. The CDR3 DNA follows: TGCAGTGCTAGAGAAGGGCGGGGATTCTACAATGAGCAGTTCTTC.

This clonotype appeared once. This chain links TRBV20-1 with TRBJ1-5, with D unclear. The CDR3 extends over 14 amino acids. Trimming took 0 bases from V and 4 from J, leaving 10 bases between them. Germline loops: CDR1 DFQATT, CDR2 SNEGSKA (reference sequence). In DNA, the CDR3 is TGCAGTGCTAGAGATAGGGCGGCAAATCAGCCCCAGCATTTT. It is translated as CSARDRAANQPQHF.

The V gene is TRBV2, the J gene TRBJ2-7; TRBD2 might be the D (7 bases). Germline V lookup: CDR1 SNHLY, CDR2 FYNNEI. CDR3 length: 13 amino acids. V lost 5 bases to trimming and J lost 7 bases, with 15 bases between them. The DNA for the CDR3 is TGTGCCAGCAGTTTTGCGGGGGCGGGGGAGCAGTACTTC. As protein: CASSFAGAGEQYF. Based on the CDR3 plus reference TRBV2 and TRBJ2-7, the full variable domain is EPEVTQTPSHQVTQMGQEVILRCVPISNHLYFYWYRQILGQKVEFLVSFYNNEISEKSEIFDDQFSVERPDGSNFTLKIRSTKLEDSAMYFCASSFAGAGEQYFGPGTRLTVT.

There are many counts of this clonotype. The chain carries TRBV5-1 and TRBJ2-1; 8 nucleotides align to TRBD2. Germline CDR1 and CDR2: SGHRS and YFSETQ. V shed 4 bases, J shed 1 base, and the junction held 4 bases outside the gene matches. This CDR3 has 15 amino acids. The CDR3: CASSVSGASYNEQFF. For the CDR3, the DNA is TGCGCCAGCAGCGTTAGCGGGGCTTCCTACAATGAGCAGTTCTTC.

This sequence joins TRBV12-3 or TRBV12-4 and TRBJ2-4; D ambiguous. CDR3 size: 14 residues. Trimming took off 5 bases at V and 0 bases at J, with 8 bases between the two ends. The CDR3 is CASSVGIAKNIQYF. CDR3 sequence (DNA): TGTGCCAGCAGTGTAGGGATAGCCAAAAACATTCAGTACTTC.

This clonotype was picked up many times. The chain combines TRBV7-2 with TRBJ2-7; 9 nucleotides agree with TRBD1. The V gene end was trimmed by 4 bases and the J gene end by 5 bases; junction bases not matched to a gene: 6. The CDR3 totals 14 residues. Germline CDR1 is SGHTA and CDR2 is FQGNSA. This CDR3 is CASSSPGQGHEQYF. The CDR3 nucleotides are TGTGCCAGCAGCTCCCCGGGACAGGGACACGAGCAGTACTTC.

This clonotype has a handful of counts. The rearrangement uses TRBV6-2 or TRBV6-3 and TRBJ2-5; D not certain. Matching the DNA end better, TRBJ2-1 makes the J call doubtful. The CDR3 loop spans 14 amino acids. From germline, CDR1 is MNHEY and CDR2 SVGEGT. The CDR3 DNA reads as TGTGCCAGCAGTTACACCCCAGTGCTCTTGAAGCAGTTCTTC. It is translated as CASSYTPVLLKQFF.

The chain joins TRBV20-1 to TRBJ2-7; no clear D gene. The germline V gene has CDR1 DFQATT and CDR2 SNEGSKA (reference sequence). CDR3 length: 12 residues. V lost 6 bases, J lost 0 bases, and 9 bases lay in between. CDR3 sequence reads: CSADRSSYEQYF. CDR3 nucleotides: TGCAGTGCGGACCGGAGCTCCTACGAGCAGTACTTC.

V is TRBV6-6 and J is TRBJ1-2; 9 bases match TRBD1. The germline V gene encodes CDR1 MNHNY and CDR2 SVGAGI (reference sequence). V shed 6 bases, J shed 6 bases, and the junction held 11 bases outside the gene matches. This CDR3 contains 15 residues. Written as DNA, the CDR3 is TGTGCCAGCAGAGGAAGCCGCGACAGGGGGAATGGCTACACCTTC. Amino acids: CASRGSRDRGNGYTF.

This clonotype was picked up a small number of times. The chain has TRBV20-1 and TRBJ2-5; no clear D gene. With the DNA end fitting TRBJ2-7 better, the J assignment may be wrong. The germline V gene encodes CDR1 DFQATT and CDR2 SNEGSKA (reference sequence). The CDR3 contains 11 residues. The chain's CDR3 is CSARPSSEQYF. The CDR3 DNA is TGCAGTGCTAGGCCCTCATCCGAGCAGTACTTC.